This T cell receptor (beta chain) was captured by sequencing in a study of tumor-infiltrating lymphocytes in localized non-small cell lung cancer. Study-wide context: Several tumor histologies, both smoking statuses, and some post-neoadjuvant chemotherapy samples were included. The study's findings and limits: Not all patients were TCR sequenced, owing to tissue quantity. Immunotypes IM1 and IM2 had similar TCR-derived T-cell fractions.

V lost 7 bases, J lost 1 base, and 11 bases lay in between. The V gene's germline CDR1 is LNHDA and CDR2 SQIVND (reference sequence). The CDR3 extends over 15 amino acids. There are a few counts of this clone. What it binds is unknown. Other DNA sequences in the sample encode the same CDR3. Sequencing used immunoSEQ multiplex PCR; TCRdb keeps in-frame clones, though not all of them. The repertoire has roughly 24,000 clones, roughly two thirds of them found once; the top ten carry around 5.4%. The clonotype was recovered from a human donor with non-small cell lung cancer. The chain links TRBV19 to TRBJ2-6, with D uncertain. Material: lung tumor tissue. This CDR3 reads CASNKGRSGANVLTF. The CDR3 DNA reads TGTGCCAGTAATAAGGGTAGGTCTGGGGCCAACGTCCTGACTTTC.